This T cell receptor (beta chain) was retrieved from a study of molecular identifiers for immune sequencing clone quantification. As for the study in general: In the replicates, RNA derived from approximately 20,000 or 100,000 naive CD8 cells was divided into five parts, and four were sequenced. General study results and limits: Clones of above 20 RNA copies carried over 97% of effector molecules; in naive cells they carried under 1%.

The germline V and J ends were trimmed by 6 bases and 5 bases, with 10 bases remaining between them. This CDR3 region has 12 residues. Germline V gene lookup returns CDR1 MNHNS and CDR2 SASEGT. Previously reported methods and listed TCR primers produced the bulk TCR libraries. TCRdb independently ran MiXCR on the PCR reads; one entry per CDR3 protein. The sample lists 400,000 to 600,000 distinct CDR3 sequences, around a fifth occurring once. Concerning this clonotype: Its antigen is unidentified.

The chain uses TRBV6-1 and TRBJ1-1; weak D call: TRBD1 (5 bases). Sequencing was carried out using naive CD8+ T cells from blood, with Jurkat cell RNA spiked in. Subset indicated: FACS-sorted CD8+CD4-CCR7+CD45RA+ naive T cells. The sequence came from a human donor in good health. Some libraries in this study had Jurkat cell RNA spiked in. CDR3 region: CASSRVGTEAFF. For the CDR3, the DNA is TGTGCCAGCAGCAGGGTAGGGACTGAAGCTTTCTTT.